This T cell receptor (beta chain) was observed in a study of T-cell memory formation after mild COVID-19. A single record per CDR3 protein comes from TCRdb applying MiXCR to the 5' RACE reads. Altogether around 120,000 distinct CDR3 sequences are present, approximately 15% being singletons, with the ten largest covering approximately 15%. As for this clonotype: Mismatch with germline at one junction end may stem from a read error.

The germline CDR1 and CDR2 sequences are LGHNA and YNFKEQ. This CDR3 comprises 15 residues. This clonotype was sampled from an adult woman who had mild COVID-19 (a few samples of this study predate the infection). Cell type and time point are not known. The sequencing sample was made of PBMCs or a T cell subset sorted from them (not recorded which). The rearrangement uses TRBV4-2 and TRBJ2-6; D may be TRBD1 (5 bases). This CDR3 reads CASSQDLAGANVLTF. CDR3 DNA: TGTGCCAGCAGCCAAGATCTCGCTGGGGCAAACGTCCTGACTTTC.